The 8 T cell receptor beta chains below all came from one sample that was sequenced in a study of sequential checkpoint blockade in melanoma. Indicated treatment: randomized to nivolumab then ipilimumab (arm A) or the reverse (arm B). The assay was immunoSEQ multiplex PCR, and TCRdb's table has in-frame clones only and misses some. The sample carries approximately 23,000 clones, 65% to 90% recorded once. Sequences were derived from CD8+ T cells sorted from blood (inferred from file names), sampled from a patient given nivolumab and ipilimumab in sequence. These receptor sequences come from a human donor with melanoma.

This clone came up a few times. The chain links TRBV5-5 to TRBJ1-5; 8 bases are a match to TRBD1. V lost 5 bases, J lost 5 bases, and 9 bases stayed unmatched. Germline V gene lookup returns CDR1 SGHKS and CDR2 YYEKEE (reference sequence). This CDR3 spans 15 amino acids. CDR3 DNA sequence: TGTGCCAGCAGTTTTTGGACAGGGACCGATCAGCCCCAGCATTTT. Encoded protein: CASSFWTGTDQPQHF.

The CDR3 protein is CASSLGEGPYEQYF. The CDR3 region has the DNA TGCGCCAGCAGCCTCGGGGAGGGGCCCTACGAGCAGTACTTC. The chain has TRBV4-1 and TRBJ2-5; TRBD2 agrees at 7 bases. The J call could be wrong; TRBJ2-7 is a better fit for the DNA end. The CDR3 totals 14 residues. The germline CDR1 and CDR2 sequences are MGHRA and YSYEKL.

This chain connects TRBV7-2 to TRBJ2-3; D is perhaps TRBD1 (5 bases). The CDR3 spans 15 residues. Germline CDR1 and CDR2: SGHTA and FQGNSA. The CDR3 DNA is TGTGCAGCTTTGGGGAAGGGGCCGAGTCACGCTACGCAGTATTTT. As protein: CAALGKGPSHATQYF.

The rearrangement links TRBV7-9 to TRBJ2-7; weak D call: TRBD1 (5 bases). CDR3 length equals 14 residues. The germline gives CDR1 SEHNR, CDR2 FQNEAQ (reference sequence). The V and J ends lost 5 bases and 6 bases respectively, with 17 bases between them. The CDR3 sequence: CASSEGASLGEQYF. The DNA for the CDR3 is TGTGCCAGCAGCGAAGGGGCTAGTCTAGGCGAGCAGTACTTC.

This clone was detected only a few times. The chain combines TRBV2 with TRBJ1-4; D not certain. The germline gives CDR1 SNHLY, CDR2 FYNNEI. The CDR3 runs to 16 residues. V shed 6 bases and J shed 8 bases, with 22 bases lying between them. For the CDR3, the DNA is TGTGCCAGCAGATATCCGTTTACAAGGAGGGTGGAAAAACTGTTTTTT. Its translation: CASRYPFTRRVEKLFF. Variable domain in full (rest from reference TRBV2 and TRBJ1-4): EPEVTQTPSHQVTQMGQEVILRCVPISNHLYFYWYRQILGQKVEFLVSFYNNEISEKSEIFDDQFSVERPDGSNFTLKIRSTKLEDSAMYFCASRYPFTRRVEKLFFGSGTQLSVL.

V and J are TRBV29-1 and TRBJ2-5, with 10 bases lining up with TRBD1. The V and J ends lost 0 bases and 6 bases, in that order; junction bases with no gene match: 10. CDR1 is SQVTM, CDR2 ANQGSEA, per germline. The length of the CDR3 is 16 residues. CDR3 region: CSVEDLGDRGLQTQYF. In DNA, the CDR3 is TGCAGCGTTGAAGATCTAGGGGACAGGGGCCTGCAGACCCAGTACTTC.

The CDR3 loop is CASSREGNYGYTF. In DNA form, the CDR3 reads TGTGCCAGCAGCCGAGAGGGTAACTATGGCTACACCTTC. This chain links TRBV5-6 with TRBJ1-2; no definite D call. V shed 4 bases and J shed 1 base, with 8 bases lying between them. CDR1 and CDR2 from the germline V gene are SGHDT and YYEEEE. The CDR3 covers 13 residues.

This chain uses TRBV5-1 with TRBJ2-7; 9 nucleotides align to TRBD2. J was trimmed by 5 bases and V by 1 base; bases with no gene match: 7. The CDR3 is made up of 15 amino acids. CDR1 is SGHRS, CDR2 YFSETQ, per germline. The CDR3 sequence: CASSLNSGSSDEQYF. CDR3 nucleotide sequence: TGCGCCAGCAGCTTGAATAGCGGGAGTTCGGACGAGCAGTACTTC.